The 10 T cell receptor beta chains below were found in one sample sequenced in a study of control samples from healthy donors and cancer patients. Repertoires were generated with immunoSEQ multiplex PCR, while TCRdb's copy carries only in-frame clones and drops some. The sample yields roughly 34,000 clones, 86% seen once. The sequenced sample was PBMCs. These receptors came from a woman in her forties with lung cancer.

This rearrangement joins TRBV27 to TRBJ2-7; 10 bases match TRBD1. Germline V gene data show CDR1 as MNHEY and CDR2 as SMNVEV (reference sequence). The CDR3 runs 15 residues. The V and J ends lost 5 bases and 7 bases, in that order; junction bases with no gene match: 11. DNA for the CDR3: TGTGCCAGCAGTACCCGGGACAGGGGAGGGAAGGAGCAGTACTTC. This gives the protein CASSTRDRGGKEQYF.

This clone came up once. V gene TRBV27 combines with J gene TRBJ1-6; D is uncertain. V shed 5 bases and J shed 0 bases, with 11 bases lying between them. From germline, CDR1 is MNHEY and CDR2 SMNVEV (reference sequence). The CDR3 runs 16 residues. This CDR3 reads CASSPSSSSYNSPLHF. CDR3 bases: TGTGCCAGCAGTCCCTCATCGAGCTCCTATAATTCACCCCTCCACTTT.

V and J are TRBV28 and TRBJ2-1, with 7 bases that match TRBD1. CDR1 is MDHEN and CDR2 is SYDVKM in the germline V gene. J lost 0 bases, V lost 5 bases, and 7 bases had no gene match. The length of the CDR3 is 16 residues. CDR3 sequence (DNA): TGTGCCAGCAGTATCCCGACAGGGAGCTCCTACAATGAGCAGTTCTTC. It codes for CASSIPTGSSYNEQFF.

This clone was detected only once. J is TRBJ1-1 and V is TRBV6-2 or TRBV6-3, with unresolved D. Looked up from germline, CDR1 is MNHEY and CDR2 is SVGEGT. The germline V and J ends were trimmed by 2 bases and 6 bases, with 16 bases remaining between them. The CDR3 sequence is 15 residues long. The CDR3 is CASSYPHGGNSEAFF. The CDR3 nucleotides read TGTGCCAGCAGTTACCCCCACGGTGGCAACTCTGAAGCTTTCTTT.

V and J are TRBV10-3 and TRBJ1-2; 8 bases are a match to TRBD1. V lost 0 bases, J lost 7 bases, and 7 bases stayed unmatched. The CDR3 spans 15 residues. Germline CDR1 and CDR2: ENHRY and SYGVKD. The CDR3 DNA follows: TGTGCCATCAGTGAGTCGAAAACAGGGGGGGCTGGCTACACCTTC. Its protein is CAISESKTGGAGYTF.

The chain recombines TRBV5-1 with TRBJ2-3; a weak D match, TRBD1 (6 bases). The V gene's germline CDR1 is SGHRS and CDR2 YFSETQ. Trimming pared 0 bases from V and 3 bases from J, leaving 11 bases between. CDR3 size: 15 residues. This chain's CDR3 is CASSLGSQGTDTQYF. CDR3 DNA sequence: TGCGCCAGCAGCTTGGGCTCCCAGGGGACAGATACGCAGTATTTT.

V and J are TRBV11-3 and TRBJ2-1; no reliable D call. Germline CDR1 reads SGHNT; CDR2 reads YENEEA. With 3 bases removed from V and 8 bases from J, the gap between germline ends came to 5 bases. The CDR3 is 11 residues long. CDR3 protein: CASSFQDEQFF. CDR3 coding DNA: TGTGCCAGCAGCTTTCAGGATGAGCAGTTCTTC.

Written as DNA, the CDR3 is TGCGCCAGCAGCTCGACCAGGGGGCGCGAGCAGTACTTC. It translates to CASSSTRGREQYF. The chain uses TRBV5-1 and TRBJ2-7; 8 bases line up with TRBD1. This CDR3 comprises 13 residues. The V segment lost 3 bases and the J segment 6 bases; nucleotides outside the gene matches: 5. The germline CDR1 and CDR2 sequences are SGHRS and YFSETQ.

This rearrangement joins TRBV3-1 (or the pseudogene TRBV3-2) to TRBJ2-7; 8 positions match TRBD2. There are 16 residues in the CDR3. With V trimmed by 1 base and J by 4 bases, 9 bases remained unmatched. CDR1 is LGHDT and CDR2 is YNNKEL in the germline V gene (reference sequence). The CDR3 DNA is TGTGCCAGCAGCCAAGGTATTAGCGGGGTCAGATACGAGCAGTACTTC. Protein: CASSQGISGVRYEQYF.

The CDR3 region has the DNA TGTGCCAGCAGTCAACCGGGACAGGTGAACACTGAAGCTTTCTTT. Translated, it gives CASSQPGQVNTEAFF. The rearrangement links TRBV6-5 to TRBJ1-1; 8 bases are shared with TRBD1. V was pared by 5 bases and J by 0 bases, with 5 bases of the junction left unmatched. Germline V gene sequence: CDR1 MNHEY, CDR2 SVGAGI. This CDR3 spans 15 amino acids.